Below are 2 T cell receptor beta chains sequenced from a single sample in a study of OX40 agonist ivuxolimab in advanced cancers. The method was immunoSEQ multiplex PCR; TCRdb's version includes in-frame clones alone and lacks a portion of them. This table holds about 68,000 clones, 84% found once. Sequenced material: CD4+ or CD8+ T cells sorted from blood, taken in a trial of the OX40 agonist ivuxolimab. These receptors originate from an adult with an advanced solid tumor such as melanoma, head and neck, liver or kidney cancer.

This clone was observed a few times. This chain uses TRBV7-2 with TRBJ2-3, with 7 bases matching TRBD2. Germline V gene data show CDR1 as SGHTA and CDR2 as FQGNSA. The trim removed 2 bases at V and 3 bases at J, leaving 8 bases unmatched. There are 16 residues in the CDR3. The CDR3 DNA reads TGTGCCAGCAGCTTAAACCCGGCCGGGGGGACAGATACGCAGTATTTT. This codes for CASSLNPAGGTDTQYF.

The genes are TRBV7-9 and TRBJ1-6; D gene uncertain. The CDR3 consists of 13 residues. Germline V lookup: CDR1 SEHNR, CDR2 FQNEAQ (reference sequence). Between the trimmed V and J ends, which lost 4 bases and 7 bases, there was a span of 8 bases. Here the CDR3 reads CASSSQLNSPLHF. CDR3 in DNA: TGTGCCAGCAGCTCCCAGTTGAATTCACCCCTCCACTTT. The full variable domain, its missing parts supplied by reference TRBV7-9 and TRBJ1-6, is DTGVSQNPRHKITKRGQNVTFRCDPISEHNRLYWYRQTLGQGPEFLTYFQNEAQLEKSRLLSDRFSAERPKGSFSTLEIQRTEQGDSAMYLCASSSQLNSPLHFGNGTRLTVT.